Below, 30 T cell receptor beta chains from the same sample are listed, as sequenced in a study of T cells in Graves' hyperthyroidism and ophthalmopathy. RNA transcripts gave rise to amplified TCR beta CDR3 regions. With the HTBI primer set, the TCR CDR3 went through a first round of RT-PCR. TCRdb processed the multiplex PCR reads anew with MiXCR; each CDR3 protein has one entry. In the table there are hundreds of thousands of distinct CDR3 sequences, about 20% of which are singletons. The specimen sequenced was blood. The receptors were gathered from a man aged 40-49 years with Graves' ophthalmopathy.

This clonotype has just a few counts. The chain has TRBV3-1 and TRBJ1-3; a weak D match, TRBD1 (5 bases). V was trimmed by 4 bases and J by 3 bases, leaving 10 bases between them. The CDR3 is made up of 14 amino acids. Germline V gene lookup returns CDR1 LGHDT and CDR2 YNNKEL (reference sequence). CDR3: CASSRGASGNTIYF. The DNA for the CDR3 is TGTGCCAGCAGCCGAGGGGCGAGTGGAAACACCATATATTTT.

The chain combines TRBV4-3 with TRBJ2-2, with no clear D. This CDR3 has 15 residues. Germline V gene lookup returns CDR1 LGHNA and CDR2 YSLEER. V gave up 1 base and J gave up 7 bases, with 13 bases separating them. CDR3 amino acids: CASSQGAQKVGELFF. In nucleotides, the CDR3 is TGCGCCAGCAGCCAAGGGGCACAGAAGGTCGGGGAGCTGTTTTTT.

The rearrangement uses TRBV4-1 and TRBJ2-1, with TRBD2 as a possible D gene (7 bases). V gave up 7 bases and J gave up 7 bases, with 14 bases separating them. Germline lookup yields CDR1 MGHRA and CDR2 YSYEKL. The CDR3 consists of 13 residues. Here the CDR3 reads CASNDRGANEQFF. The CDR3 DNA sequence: TGCGCCAGCAATGACCGGGGGGCGAATGAGCAGTTCTTC.

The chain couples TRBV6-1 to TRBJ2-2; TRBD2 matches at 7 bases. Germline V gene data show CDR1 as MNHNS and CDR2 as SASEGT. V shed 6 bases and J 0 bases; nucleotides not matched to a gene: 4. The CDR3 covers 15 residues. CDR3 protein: CASRGGTANTGELFF. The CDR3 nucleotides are TGTGCCAGCAGGGGGGGGACGGCGAACACCGGGGAGCTGTTTTTT.

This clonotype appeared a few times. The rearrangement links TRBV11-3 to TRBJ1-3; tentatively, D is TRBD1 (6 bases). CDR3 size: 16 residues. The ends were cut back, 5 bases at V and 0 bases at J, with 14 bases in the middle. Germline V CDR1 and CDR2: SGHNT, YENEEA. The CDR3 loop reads CASSPGGLSSGNTIYF. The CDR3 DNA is TGTGCCAGCAGCCCTGGGGGGCTTAGCTCTGGAAACACCATATATTTT.

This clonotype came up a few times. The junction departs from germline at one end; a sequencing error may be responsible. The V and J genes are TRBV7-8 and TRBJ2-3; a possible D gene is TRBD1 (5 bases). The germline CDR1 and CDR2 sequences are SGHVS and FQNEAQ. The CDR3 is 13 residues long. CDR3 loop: CASSSRQSDAQYF. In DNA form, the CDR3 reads TGTGCCAGCAGCTCTAGACAGTCAGATGCGCAGTATTTT.

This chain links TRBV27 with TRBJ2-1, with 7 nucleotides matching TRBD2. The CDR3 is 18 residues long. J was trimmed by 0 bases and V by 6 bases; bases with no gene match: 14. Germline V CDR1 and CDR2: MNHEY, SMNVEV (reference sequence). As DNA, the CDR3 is TGTGCCAGCAGCTTGCCCCCCTGGCGGGGGAGCTCCTACAATGAGCAGTTCTTC. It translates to CASSLPPWRGSSYNEQFF.

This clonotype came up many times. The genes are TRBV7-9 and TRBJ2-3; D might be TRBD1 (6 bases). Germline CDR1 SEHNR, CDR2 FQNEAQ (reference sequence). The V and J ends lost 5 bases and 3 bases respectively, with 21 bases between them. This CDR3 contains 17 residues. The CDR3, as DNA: TGTGCCAGCAGCCCCAGGGGTGGCCCCCACGGGACAGATACGCAGTATTTT. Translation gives CASSPRGGPHGTDTQYF.

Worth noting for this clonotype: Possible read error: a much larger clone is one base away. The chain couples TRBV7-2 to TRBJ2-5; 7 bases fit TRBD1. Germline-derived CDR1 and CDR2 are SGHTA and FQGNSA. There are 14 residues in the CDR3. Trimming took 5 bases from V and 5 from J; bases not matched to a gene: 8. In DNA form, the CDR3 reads TGTGCCAGCAGCGCCCGGACAGGCGGCGAGACCCAGTACTTC. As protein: CASSARTGGETQYF.

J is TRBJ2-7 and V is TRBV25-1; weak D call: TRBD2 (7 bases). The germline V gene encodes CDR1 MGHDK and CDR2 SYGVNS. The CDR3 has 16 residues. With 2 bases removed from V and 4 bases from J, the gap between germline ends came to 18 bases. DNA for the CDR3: TGTGCCAGCAGTGAAAGGCTACAGGGAGGGAGTTACGAGCAGTACTTC. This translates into CASSERLQGGSYEQYF.

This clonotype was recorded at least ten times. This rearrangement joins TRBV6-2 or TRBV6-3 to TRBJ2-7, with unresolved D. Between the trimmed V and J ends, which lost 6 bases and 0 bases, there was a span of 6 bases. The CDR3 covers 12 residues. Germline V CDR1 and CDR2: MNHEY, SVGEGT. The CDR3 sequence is CASSYHSYEQYF. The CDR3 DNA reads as TGTGCCAGCAGCTACCACTCCTACGAGCAGTACTTC.

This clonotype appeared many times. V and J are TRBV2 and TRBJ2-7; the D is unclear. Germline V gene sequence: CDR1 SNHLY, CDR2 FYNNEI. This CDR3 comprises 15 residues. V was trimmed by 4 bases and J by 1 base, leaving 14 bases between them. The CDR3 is CASSAVPPGSYEQYF. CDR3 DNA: TGTGCCAGCAGTGCCGTTCCCCCGGGTTCCTACGAGCAGTACTTC. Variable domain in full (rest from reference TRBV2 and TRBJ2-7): EPEVTQTPSHQVTQMGQEVILRCVPISNHLYFYWYRQILGQKVEFLVSFYNNEISEKSEIFDDQFSVERPDGSNFTLKIRSTKLEDSAMYFCASSAVPPGSYEQYFGPGTRLTVT.

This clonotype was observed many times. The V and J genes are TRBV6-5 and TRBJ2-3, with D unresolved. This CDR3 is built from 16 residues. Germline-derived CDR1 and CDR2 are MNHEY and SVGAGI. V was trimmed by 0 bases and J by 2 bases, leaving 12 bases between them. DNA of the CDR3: TGTGCCAGCAGTTACTCGAGACACGACCTCACAGATACGCAGTATTTT. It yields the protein CASSYSRHDLTDTQYF.

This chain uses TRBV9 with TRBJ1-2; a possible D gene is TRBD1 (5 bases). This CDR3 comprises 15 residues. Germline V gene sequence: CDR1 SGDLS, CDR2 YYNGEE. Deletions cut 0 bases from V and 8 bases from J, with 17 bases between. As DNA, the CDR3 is TGTGCCAGCAGCGTAGGCGAGGGATCAGGGCAGGGCTACACCTTC. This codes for CASSVGEGSGQGYTF. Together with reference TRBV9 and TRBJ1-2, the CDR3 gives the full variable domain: DSGVTQTPKHLITATGQRVTLRCSPRSGDLSVYWYQQSLDQGLQFLIQYYNGEERAKGNILERFSAQQFPDLHSELNLSSLELGDSALYFCASSVGEGSGQGYTFGSGTRLTVV.

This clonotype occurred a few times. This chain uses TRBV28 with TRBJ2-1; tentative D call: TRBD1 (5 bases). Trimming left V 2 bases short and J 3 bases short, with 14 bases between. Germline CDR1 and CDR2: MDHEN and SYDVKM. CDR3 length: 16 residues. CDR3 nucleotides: TGTGCCAGCAGTTTAACAGGCAAATTTCTCTACAATGAGCAGTTCTTC. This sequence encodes CASSLTGKFLYNEQFF.

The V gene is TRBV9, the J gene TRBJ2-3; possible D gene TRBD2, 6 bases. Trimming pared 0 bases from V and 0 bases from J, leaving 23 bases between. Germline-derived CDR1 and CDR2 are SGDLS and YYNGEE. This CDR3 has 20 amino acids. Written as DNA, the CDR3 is TGTGCCAGCAGCGTAGGATCGGGAATGGGGGGAACTCCTAGCACAGATACGCAGTATTTT. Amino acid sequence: CASSVGSGMGGTPSTDTQYF.

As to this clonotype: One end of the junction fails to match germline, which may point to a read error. Here the CDR3 reads CASSLVALAGVNGQFF. The CDR3 DNA sequence: TGTGCCAGCAGCTTAGTAGCCCTAGCGGGGGTTAATGGGCAGTTCTTC. This sequence joins TRBV7-9 and TRBJ2-1, with 10 positions matching TRBD2. Germline-derived CDR1 and CDR2 are SEHNR and FQNEAQ (reference sequence). There are 16 residues in the CDR3. Full variable domain (rest looked up from reference TRBV7-9 and TRBJ2-1): DTGVSQNPRHKITKRGQNVTFRCDPISEHNRLYWYRQTLGQGPEFLTYFQNEAQLEKSRLLSDRFSAERPKGSFSTLEIQRTEQGDSAMYLCASSLVALAGVNGQFFGPGTRLTVL.

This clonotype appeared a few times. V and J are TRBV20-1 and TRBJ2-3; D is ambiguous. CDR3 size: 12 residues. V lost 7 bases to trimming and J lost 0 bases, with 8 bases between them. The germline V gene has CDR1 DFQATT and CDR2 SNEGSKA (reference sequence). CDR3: CSGLASTDTQYF. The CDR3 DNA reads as TGCAGTGGTTTGGCTAGCACAGATACGCAGTATTTT.

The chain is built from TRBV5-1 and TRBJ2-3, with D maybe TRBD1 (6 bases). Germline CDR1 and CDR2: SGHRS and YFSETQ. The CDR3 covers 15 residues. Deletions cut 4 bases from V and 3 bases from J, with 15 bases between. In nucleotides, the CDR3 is TGCGCCAGCAGCCCCCAGGGGCGGCAAACAGATACGCAGTATTTT. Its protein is CASSPQGRQTDTQYF. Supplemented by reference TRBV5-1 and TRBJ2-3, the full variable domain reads KAGVTQTPRYLIKTRGQQVTLSCSPISGHRSVSWYQQTPGQGLQFLFEYFSETQRNKGNFPGRFSGRQFSNSRSEMNVSTLELGDSALYLCASSPQGRQTDTQYFGPGTRLTVL.

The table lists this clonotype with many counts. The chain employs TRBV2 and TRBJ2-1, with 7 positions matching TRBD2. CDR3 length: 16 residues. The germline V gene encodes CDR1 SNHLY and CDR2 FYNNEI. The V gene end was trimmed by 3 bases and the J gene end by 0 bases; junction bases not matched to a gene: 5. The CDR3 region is CASSEGLSPSYNEQFF. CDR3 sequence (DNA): TGTGCCAGCAGTGAGGGACTATCACCCTCCTACAATGAGCAGTTCTTC.

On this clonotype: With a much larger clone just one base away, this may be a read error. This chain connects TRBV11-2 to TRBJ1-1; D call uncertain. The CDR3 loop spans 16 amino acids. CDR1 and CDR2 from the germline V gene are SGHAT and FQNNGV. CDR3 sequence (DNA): TGTGCCAACAGCCACGCAAACCGCGGAAGACCCTCTGAAGCTTTCTTT. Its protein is CANSHANRGRPSEAFF.

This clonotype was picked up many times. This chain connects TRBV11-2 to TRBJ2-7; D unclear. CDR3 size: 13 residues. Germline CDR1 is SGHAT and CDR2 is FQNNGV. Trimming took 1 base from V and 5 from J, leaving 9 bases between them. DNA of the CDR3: TGTGCCAGCAGCTTAGTGGGCCAGAACGAGCAGTACTTC. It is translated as CASSLVGQNEQYF.

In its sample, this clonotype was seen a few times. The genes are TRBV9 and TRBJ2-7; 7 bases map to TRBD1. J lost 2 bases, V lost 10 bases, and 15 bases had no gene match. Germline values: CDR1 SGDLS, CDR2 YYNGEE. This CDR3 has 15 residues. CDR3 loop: CAGSPSLQGTYEQYF. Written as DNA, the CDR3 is TGTGCCGGCTCACCCTCTTTACAGGGGACCTACGAGCAGTACTTC.

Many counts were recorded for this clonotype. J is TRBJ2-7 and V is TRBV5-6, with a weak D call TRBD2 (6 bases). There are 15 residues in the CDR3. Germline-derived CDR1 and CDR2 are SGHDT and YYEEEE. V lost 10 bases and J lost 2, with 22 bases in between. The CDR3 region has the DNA TGTGCCGCAGCGGGCGACTACAAACTAACCTACGAGCAGTACTTC. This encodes CAAAGDYKLTYEQYF.

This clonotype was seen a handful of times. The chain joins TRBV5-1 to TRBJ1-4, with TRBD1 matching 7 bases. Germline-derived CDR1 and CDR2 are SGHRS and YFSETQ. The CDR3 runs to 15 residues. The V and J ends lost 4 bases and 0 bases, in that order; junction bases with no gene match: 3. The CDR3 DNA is TGCGCCAGCAGCATTGGACAGGCAACTAATGAAAAACTGTTTTTT. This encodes CASSIGQATNEKLFF.

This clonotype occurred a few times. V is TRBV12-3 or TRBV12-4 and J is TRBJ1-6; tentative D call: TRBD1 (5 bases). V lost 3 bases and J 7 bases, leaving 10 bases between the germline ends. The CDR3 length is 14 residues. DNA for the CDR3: TGTGCCAGCAGTTTGGGACGGTCCAATTCACCCCTCCACTTT. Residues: CASSLGRSNSPLHF.

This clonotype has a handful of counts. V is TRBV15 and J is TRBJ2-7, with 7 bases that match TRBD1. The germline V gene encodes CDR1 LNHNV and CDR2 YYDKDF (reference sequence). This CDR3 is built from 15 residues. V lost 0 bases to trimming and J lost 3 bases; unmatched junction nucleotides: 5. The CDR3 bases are TGTGCCACCAGCAGAGATCGGGACAGCCTCTACGAGCAGTACTTC. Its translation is CATSRDRDSLYEQYF.

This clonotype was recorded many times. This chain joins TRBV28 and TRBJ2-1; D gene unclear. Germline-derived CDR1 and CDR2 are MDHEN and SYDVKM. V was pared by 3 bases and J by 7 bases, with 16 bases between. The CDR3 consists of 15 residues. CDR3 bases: TGTGCCAGCAGTTTTCCAAGGGCACCTTTTAATGAGCAGTTCTTC. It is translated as CASSFPRAPFNEQFF.

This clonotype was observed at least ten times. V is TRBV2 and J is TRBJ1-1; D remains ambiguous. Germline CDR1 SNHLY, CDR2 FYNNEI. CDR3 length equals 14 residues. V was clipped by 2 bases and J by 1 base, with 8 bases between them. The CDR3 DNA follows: TGTGCCAGCAGTGAAATGACGGAGAACACTGAAGCTTTCTTT. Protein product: CASSEMTENTEAFF.

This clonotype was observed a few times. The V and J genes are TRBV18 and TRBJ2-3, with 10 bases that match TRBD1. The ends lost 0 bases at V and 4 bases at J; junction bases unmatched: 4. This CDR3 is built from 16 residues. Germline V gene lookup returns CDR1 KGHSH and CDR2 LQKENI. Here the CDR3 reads CASSPPRDRGADTQYF. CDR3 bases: TGTGCCAGCTCACCACCCCGGGACAGGGGAGCAGATACGCAGTATTTT.